The entry that follows covers one T cell receptor beta chain sequence. Its cognate antigen is unknown. With 2 bases removed from V and 3 bases from J, the gap between germline ends came to 5 bases. CDR1 SGHTA and CDR2 FQGTGA come from the germline V gene. The CDR3 totals 13 residues. This sample was taken from a study of beta chain features in type 1 diabetes. Overall study results and limits: Researchers caution that PCR might favor shorter templates, equally among patients and controls.

Expressed TCRB transcripts were sequenced because the isolated RNA had all been reverse transcribed beforehand. Here immunoSEQ multiplex PCR was the method, and the copy in TCRdb shows in-frame clones only, minus some. The sample lists 150,000 or so clones, 7.5% to 9.5% occurring once. Input material: central memory CD4+ T cells from blood. The sequence derives from a young woman in good health. The chain links TRBV7-3 to TRBJ1-3; D is unresolved. DNA of the CDR3: TGTGCCAGCAGCTTAGAGGTTGGAAACACCATATATTTT. It yields the protein CASSLEVGNTIYF.